This T cell receptor (beta chain) derives from a study of CD8 T cells in ankylosing spondylitis. Study results and limitations: Disease-associated clones were CD8+ and fairly uncommon in peripheral blood.

Many counts were recorded for this clonotype. What it binds is not known. MiXCR, applied by TCRdb to the 5' RACE reads, yields one record per CDR3 protein. The sample shows hundreds of thousands of distinct CDR3 sequences, 8.2% of them seen only once. There are 14 residues in the CDR3. The V end was cut by 6 bases, the J end by 1 base, with 12 bases between. CDR1 is MNHNS, CDR2 SASEGT, per germline. The receptor was derived from a female donor with ankylosing spondylitis or in good health (not recorded which). Input material: blood, either unsorted or a sorted T cell fraction (not recorded which). The V gene is TRBV6-1, the J gene TRBJ2-5; D is ambiguous. CDR3 sequence (DNA): TGTGCCAGCAGGGTTGGGCAGTTCCAAGAGACCCAGTACTTC. Protein sequence: CASRVGQFQETQYF.